What follows are 26 T cell receptor beta chains derived from one specimen sequenced in a study of blood T cell repertoires in COVID-19. The table came from immunoSEQ multiplex PCR; TCRdb's copy has only in-frame clones and leaves some out. The top ten hold about a tenth of the sample, which has 200,000 to 250,000 clones, around nine tenths seen once. The sample taken for sequencing was PBMCs or T cells enriched from blood (not recorded which). These receptors were taken from a man aged 25 to 45 who had recovered from COVID-19.

The sample holds a few counts of this clone. This chain joins TRBV29-1 and TRBJ1-1, with D possibly being TRBD1 (6 bases). V was cut by 6 bases and J by 4 bases, with 15 bases left in between. CDR1 is SQVTM, CDR2 ANQGSEA, per germline. The CDR3 extends over 13 amino acids. CDR3 in amino acids: CSVQELGATEAFF. Written as DNA, the CDR3 is TGCAGCGTCCAGGAGTTGGGGGCCACTGAAGCTTTCTTT.

V gene TRBV7-9 combines with J gene TRBJ1-2, with unresolved D. V was clipped by 5 bases and J by 5 bases, with 12 bases between them. CDR3 size: 13 residues. CDR1 SEHNR and CDR2 FQNEAQ come from the germline V gene (reference sequence). Here the CDR3 reads CASSPVGEYGYTF. CDR3 bases: TGTGCCAGCAGCCCCGTCGGAGAATATGGCTACACCTTC.

The CDR3 sequence: CASSLFSGGADETQYF. CDR3 coding DNA: TGTGCCAGCAGCTTGTTTAGCGGGGGGGCGGATGAGACCCAGTACTTC. V usage is TRBV5-6 and J usage is TRBJ2-5; 11 nucleotides agree with TRBD2. CDR3 size: 16 residues. The V segment lost 1 base and the J segment 5 bases; nucleotides outside the gene matches: 7. Germline CDR1 reads SGHDT; CDR2 reads YYEEEE.

This clone was seen only a few times. The chain combines TRBV2 with TRBJ1-1; 8 nucleotides align to TRBD1. Per germline, CDR1 SNHLY and CDR2 FYNNEI. The V gene end was trimmed by 5 bases and the J gene end by 5 bases; junction bases not matched to a gene: 13. CDR3 length equals 16 residues. DNA of the CDR3: TGTGCCAGCAGTCTCGAGGCAGGGGGCGTCGGGACTGAAGCTTTCTTT. It codes for CASSLEAGGVGTEAFF.

The rearrangement uses TRBV6-5 and TRBJ1-2; D possibly corresponds to TRBD1 (6 bases). The germline V gene encodes CDR1 MNHEY and CDR2 SVGAGI. V shed 10 bases and J shed 0 bases, with 12 bases lying between them. This CDR3 spans 13 amino acids. In nucleotides, the CDR3 is TGTGCCATCGCGACAGGTTCTAACTATGGCTACACCTTC. Translated, it gives CAIATGSNYGYTF.

The rearrangement uses TRBV5-4 and TRBJ1-2, with TRBD1 identical over 10 bases. The junction had 2 bases not matched to a gene; V was cut back by 0 bases and J by 3 bases. This CDR3 comprises 15 residues. Germline values: CDR1 SGHNT, CDR2 YYREEE (reference sequence). The CDR3 nucleotides are TGTGCCAGCAGCTTGGAGACAGGGGGCTACTATGGCTACACCTTC. This encodes CASSLETGGYYGYTF.

The V gene is TRBV5-1, the J gene TRBJ2-1; TRBD2 matches at 12 bases. V lost 6 bases to trimming and J lost 6 bases; unmatched junction nucleotides: 4. CDR1 SGHRS and CDR2 YFSETQ come from the germline V gene. The CDR3 is made up of 14 amino acids. In DNA, the CDR3 is TGCGCCAGCACCGGGACTAGCGGGTCCAATGAGCAGTTCTTC. It codes for CASTGTSGSNEQFF.

The chain links TRBV4-2 to TRBJ1-4; TRBD1 matches at 9 bases. Germline-derived CDR1 and CDR2 are LGHNA and YNFKEQ. This CDR3 region has 18 residues. Trimming at V came to 2 bases and at J to 4 bases, leaving 11 bases not matched to a gene. CDR3 loop: CASSQRATGTGFNEKLFF. The CDR3 DNA reads TGTGCCAGCAGCCAAAGGGCCACCGGGACAGGGTTTAATGAAAAACTGTTTTTT.

The genes are TRBV4-3 and TRBJ2-3; 10 bases fit TRBD2. The CDR3 is 18 amino acids. From germline, CDR1 is LGHNA and CDR2 YSLEER. The ends lost 1 base at V and 5 bases at J; junction bases unmatched: 12. In DNA form, the CDR3 reads TGCGCCAGCAGCCAAGCTGGAGCTAGCGGGGGATATCAAGATACGCAGTATTTT. It translates to CASSQAGASGGYQDTQYF.

The chain is built from TRBV19 and TRBJ2-7, with 10 bases matching TRBD1. CDR3 length: 15 residues. J lost 5 bases, V lost 4 bases, and 8 bases had no gene match. CDR1 is LNHDA and CDR2 is SQIVND in the germline V gene (reference sequence). The chain's CDR3 is CASSTSGTGVDEQYF. The CDR3 region has the DNA TGTGCCAGTAGTACCTCCGGGACAGGGGTGGACGAGCAGTACTTC. Combining the CDR3 with reference TRBV19 and TRBJ2-7 gives the whole variable domain DGGITQSPKYLFRKEGQNVTLSCEQNLNHDAMYWYRQDPGQGLRLIYYSQIVNDFQKGDIAEGYSVSREKKESFPLTVTSAQKNPTAFYLCASSTSGTGVDEQYFGPGTRLTVT.

The genes are TRBV6-2 or TRBV6-3 and TRBJ1-6, with 7 bases identical to TRBD1. The CDR3 sequence is 15 residues long. The V gene end was trimmed by 6 bases and the J gene end by 10 bases; junction bases not matched to a gene: 12. CDR1 and CDR2 (germline): MNHEY, SVGEGT. CDR3 sequence reads: CASRPTTGVGSPLHF. In DNA, the CDR3 is TGTGCCAGCAGACCTACTACAGGGGTCGGATCACCCCTCCACTTT.

The gene calls are TRBV21-1 and TRBJ2-1; TRBD1, the table's D call, lacks a check against the DNA. TRBV21-1 is a pseudogene segment. This CDR3 has 14 amino acids. The CDR3 DNA is TGTGCCAGCAGCAGACCCCAGGGGGAGAAGGAGCAGTTCTTC. It encodes CASSRPQGEKEQFF.

J is TRBJ2-1 and V is TRBV5-6; TRBD1 matches at 7 bases. The junction had 7 bases not matched to a gene; V was cut back by 0 bases and J by 7 bases. This CDR3 has 15 amino acids. CDR1 SGHDT and CDR2 YYEEEE come from the germline V gene. CDR3 in amino acids: CASSLADRARNEQFF. Here the CDR3 DNA reads TGTGCCAGCAGCTTGGCCGACAGGGCTCGAAATGAGCAGTTCTTC.

This chain links TRBV6-5 with TRBJ2-5; D remains ambiguous. V was pared by 2 bases and J by 8 bases, with 12 bases between. Germline CDR1 is MNHEY and CDR2 is SVGAGI. This CDR3 is 13 amino acids long. The CDR3 sequence: CASSYSVEQTQYF. The DNA for the CDR3 is TGTGCCAGCAGTTACAGCGTAGAGCAAACCCAGTACTTC.

The chain couples TRBV11-2 to TRBJ2-7; possible D gene TRBD2, 5 bases. The V gene lost 4 bases and the J gene lost 3 bases, with 22 bases spanning the gap. Germline values: CDR1 SGHAT, CDR2 FQNNGV. This CDR3 spans 17 amino acids. DNA of the CDR3: TGTGCCAGCAGCTCCACAATCGGACTGACCGCAAACTACGAGCAGTACTTC. This encodes CASSSTIGLTANYEQYF.

The chain couples TRBV9 to TRBJ1-2; D unresolved. From germline, CDR1 is SGDLS and CDR2 YYNGEE. CDR3 length equals 13 residues. V gave up 5 bases and J gave up 3 bases, with 11 bases separating them. The CDR3 is CASSYTVDYGYTF. The CDR3 DNA follows: TGTGCCAGCAGTTATACAGTCGACTATGGCTACACCTTC.

The chain recombines TRBV3-1 (or the pseudogene TRBV3-2) with TRBJ2-1; no definite D call. V lost 2 bases and J lost 10, with 9 bases in between. The germline gives CDR1 LGHDT, CDR2 YNNKEL (reference sequence). The CDR3 runs 12 residues. Written as DNA, the CDR3 is TGTGCCAGCAGCCAACTGGGCCGCGAGCAGTTCTTC. It codes for CASSQLGREQFF.

The genes are TRBV9 and TRBJ1-5; D may be TRBD1 (5 bases). Germline V CDR1 and CDR2: SGDLS, YYNGEE. The CDR3 spans 14 residues. The V and J ends lost 4 bases and 5 bases respectively, with 13 bases between them. CDR3 DNA sequence: TGTGCCAGCAGCAAGTCCGGGGGATATCAGCCCCAGCATTTT. This sequence encodes CASSKSGGYQPQHF.

Here the CDR3 DNA reads TGTGCCAGCTCTGCGGGACAGACCTACGAGCAGTACTTC. Residues: CASSAGQTYEQYF. This sequence joins TRBV18 and TRBJ2-7, with TRBD1 as a possible D gene (7 bases). CDR1 is KGHSH, CDR2 LQKENI, per germline. The V gene lost 6 bases and the J gene lost 2 bases, with 11 bases spanning the gap. This CDR3 region has 13 residues.

The rearrangement links TRBV7-9 to TRBJ2-5, with 9 bases that match TRBD1. The CDR3 runs to 15 residues. Trimming at V came to 5 bases and at J to 4 bases, leaving 8 bases not matched to a gene. CDR1 is SEHNR and CDR2 is FQNEAQ in the germline V gene (reference sequence). CDR3 amino acids: CASSPWDRVLETQYF. CDR3 in DNA: TGTGCCAGCAGCCCCTGGGACAGGGTCTTAGAGACCCAGTACTTC. Complete variable domain (other parts from reference TRBV7-9 and TRBJ2-5): DTGVSQNPRHKITKRGQNVTFRCDPISEHNRLYWYRQTLGQGPEFLTYFQNEAQLEKSRLLSDRFSAERPKGSFSTLEIQRTEQGDSAMYLCASSPWDRVLETQYFGPGTRLLVL.

V is TRBV19 and J is TRBJ1-3, with 10 bases identical to TRBD1. Germline V gene lookup returns CDR1 LNHDA and CDR2 SQIVND (reference sequence). This CDR3 has 18 amino acids. V gave up 2 bases and J gave up 2 bases; unmatched junction bases: 9. The chain's CDR3 is CASSIRQGARRPGNTIYF. CDR3 sequence (DNA): TGTGCCAGTAGTATACGACAGGGGGCGCGAAGACCTGGAAACACCATATATTTT.

The chain couples TRBV15 to TRBJ1-3; tentatively, D is TRBD1 (5 bases). The germline V gene encodes CDR1 LNHNV and CDR2 YYDKDF (reference sequence). Trimming shortened V by 8 bases and J by 0 bases, and 11 bases separated the two germline ends. This CDR3 region has 14 residues. The DNA of the CDR3 is TGTGCCACCGAGAGGACAAGCTCTGGAAACACCATATATTTT. Its protein product is CATERTSSGNTIYF.

This clone turned up a few times. The chain uses TRBV24-1 and TRBJ1-4; no clear D. Deletions cut 7 bases from V and 8 bases from J, with 7 bases between. The CDR3 covers 11 residues. Germline lookup yields CDR1 KGHDR and CDR2 SFDVKD. The CDR3 protein is CATRRWEKLFF. The CDR3 DNA is TGTGCCACCAGGAGGTGGGAAAAACTGTTTTTT.

Note on this clone: Other DNA sequences within the sample encode an identical CDR3. J is TRBJ2-3 and V is TRBV11-2; 7 bases align to TRBD1. With V trimmed by 5 bases and J by 6 bases, 2 bases remained unmatched. The CDR3 runs 12 residues. The V gene's germline CDR1 is SGHAT and CDR2 FQNNGV. CDR3 in amino acids: CASSPQGDTQYF. Written as DNA, the CDR3 is TGTGCCAGCAGCCCACAGGGGGATACGCAGTATTTT.

This clone has a single count. The chain is built from TRBV30 and TRBJ2-3; D possibly corresponds to TRBD2 (5 bases). Trimming cost V 0 bases and J 5 bases, with 6 bases left between them. The CDR3 loop spans 12 amino acids. Germline assignment: CDR1 GTSNPN and CDR2 SVGIG (reference sequence). The CDR3 coding sequence is TGTGCCTGGAGTGTCACTAGAGATACGCAGTATTTT. Amino acids: CAWSVTRDTQYF.

This clone has just a few counts. This chain links TRBV7-2 with TRBJ1-2, with D possibly being TRBD1 (5 bases). Germline CDR1 and CDR2: SGHTA and FQGNSA. CDR3 length: 14 residues. V was pared by 1 base and J by 4 bases, with 10 bases between. The CDR3 DNA is TGTGCCAGCAGCTTAGATGGGGGGAGCTATGGCTACACCTTC. This gives the protein CASSLDGGSYGYTF.